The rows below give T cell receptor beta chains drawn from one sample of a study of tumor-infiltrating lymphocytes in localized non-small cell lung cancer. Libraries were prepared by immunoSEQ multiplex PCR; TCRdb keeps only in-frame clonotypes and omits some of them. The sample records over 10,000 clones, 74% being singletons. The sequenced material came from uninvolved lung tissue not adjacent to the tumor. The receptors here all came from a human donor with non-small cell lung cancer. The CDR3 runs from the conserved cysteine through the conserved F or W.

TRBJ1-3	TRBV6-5	CASADIRGGNTIYF
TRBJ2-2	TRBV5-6	CASSLDRGYLFRELFF
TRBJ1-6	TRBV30	CAWTSDRDSPLHF
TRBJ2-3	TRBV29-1	CSVDIRTTDTQYF
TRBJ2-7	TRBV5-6	CASSWRGDEQYF
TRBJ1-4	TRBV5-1	CASSFPQGEKLFF
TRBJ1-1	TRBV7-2	CASSPLRGTEAFF
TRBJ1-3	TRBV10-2	CASSESGKSSGNTIYF
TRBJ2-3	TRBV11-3	CASSLGRVADTQYF
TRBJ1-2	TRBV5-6	CASSLAAVTRGYTF
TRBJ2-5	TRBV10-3	CAISDITGPYF
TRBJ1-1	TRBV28	CASTQSRNGAFF
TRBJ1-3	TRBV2	CASSEVEGGNTIYF
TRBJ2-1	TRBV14	CASSHERGSYNEQFF